This T cell receptor (beta chain) came from a study of T-cell memory formation after mild COVID-19. Study-level findings and limits: Clones that contracted from day 15 to 85 had balanced CD4/CD8; later expanders were CD4+ biased. Researchers could not confirm that second-wave clones peaking on day 37 targeted SARS-CoV-2. Pre-infection memory harbored some responding clones, suggesting cross-reactive memory joined.

This clonotype was counted only a few times. Its antigen remains unknown. TCRdb re-called the 5' RACE reads through MiXCR, storing one row per CDR3 protein. The sample yields about 350,000 distinct CDR3 sequences, approximately 15% seen once. Sequenced input: PBMCs or a T cell subset sorted from them (not recorded which). This sequence originates from a young man who had mild COVID-19 (a few samples of this study predate the infection). Cell type and time point are not known.

The CDR3 nucleotides read TGCAGTGCTAGAGAGGGGACTCTCGGGTATACGCAGTATTTT. Its translation: CSAREGTLGYTQYF. V is TRBV20-1 and J is TRBJ2-3; D possibly corresponds to TRBD2 (6 bases). The germline gives CDR1 DFQATT, CDR2 SNEGSKA (reference sequence). The CDR3 spans 14 residues. The V end was cut by 0 bases, the J end by 7 bases, with 14 bases between.